Following are 10 T cell receptor beta chains from one sample sequenced in a study of early T cells in non-severe SARS-CoV-2 infection. From the 5' RACE reads, TCRdb called clonotypes with MiXCR, one entry per CDR3 protein. The sample has fewer than 55,000 distinct CDR3 sequences, 9% to 9.5% seen once. The sample consisted of whole blood. The origin of the receptors is an adult who was a healthcare worker with PCR-confirmed SARS-CoV-2 infection or an uninfected control (not recorded which).

Worth noting for this clonotype: A read error may account for a junction end that differs from germline. The chain employs TRBV4-2 and TRBJ2-4, with D perhaps given as TRBD1 or TRBD2 (5 bases each). Germline-derived CDR1 and CDR2 are LGHNA and YNFKEQ. This CDR3 contains 15 residues. The CDR3 DNA is TGTGCCATCAGCCGCCGGGACCTAGCCAAAAACATTCAGTACTTC. Its protein product is CAISRRDLAKNIQYF.

This clonotype was recorded many times. The chain joins TRBV6-2 or TRBV6-3 to TRBJ2-2; perhaps D is TRBD1 or TRBD2 (6 bases each). V lost 7 bases, J lost 0 bases, and 24 bases lay in between. The V gene's germline CDR1 is MNHEY and CDR2 SVGEGT. The length of the CDR3 is 19 residues. CDR3 DNA: TGTGCCAGCAACTCTAACAGGGAGGTCCTGATCGCGAACACCGGGGAGCTGTTTTTT. Its translation: CASNSNREVLIANTGELFF.

The rearrangement joins TRBV10-3 to TRBJ1-2; 9 bases agree with TRBD1. This CDR3 contains 15 residues. J lost 0 bases, V lost 2 bases, and 1 base had no gene match. CDR1 is ENHRY and CDR2 is SYGVKD in the germline V gene. The CDR3 region has the DNA TGTGCCATCAGTGAGCGGGACAGGGCTAACTATGGCTACACCTTC. Its translation: CAISERDRANYGYTF.

This clonotype was seen many times. No conserved phenylalanine or tryptophan is present at the end of the CDR3, so a read error is the likely explanation. The rearrangement uses TRBV7-2 and TRBJ2-7, with TRBD1 as a possible D gene (5 bases). This CDR3 spans 12 amino acids. Trimming removed 5 bases from V and 4 bases from J, with 9 bases in between. Germline values: CDR1 SGHTA, CDR2 FQGNSA. The CDR3 coding sequence is TGTGCCAGCAGCGCAGGGCGATACGAGCAGTACTTG. Translation: CASSAGRYEQYL.

The sample holds a few counts of this clonotype. The J gene is TRBJ1-4, the V gene TRBV11-2, with TRBD1 identical over 7 bases. This CDR3 has 15 residues. Germline-derived CDR1 and CDR2 are SGHAT and FQNNGV. V gave up 5 bases and J gave up 5 bases; unmatched junction bases: 8. CDR3 DNA sequence: TGTGCCAGCAGCACCCGACAGGGTATAAATGAAAAACTGTTTTTT. Translation gives CASSTRQGINEKLFF.

This clonotype showed up many times. The chain uses TRBV6-5 and TRBJ2-7; 7 positions agree with TRBD2. J lost 6 bases, V lost 8 bases, and 16 bases had no gene match. Germline V gene data show CDR1 as MNHEY and CDR2 as SVGAGI. The CDR3 sequence is 15 residues long. CDR3 DNA: TGTGCCAGCGGAAAAGAGGGTGGGAGGGCCGCCGAGCAGTACTTC. Its protein product is CASGKEGGRAAEQYF.

In its sample, this clonotype was seen a few times. The chain links TRBV29-1 to TRBJ1-1, with a tentative D call TRBD1 (6 bases). Germline-derived CDR1 and CDR2 are SQVTM and ANQGSEA. V lost 4 bases and J 1 base, leaving 10 bases between the germline ends. CDR3 size: 13 residues. The DNA of the CDR3 is TGCAGCGTTGTGGTGGGACAGAACACTGAAGCTTTCTTT. It translates to CSVVVGQNTEAFF.

This chain links TRBV12-3 or TRBV12-4 with TRBJ2-1; 7 bases map to TRBD2. The CDR3 totals 11 residues. V was pared by 11 bases and J by 8 bases, with 6 bases of the junction left unmatched. The CDR3 DNA sequence: TGTGCCGACCTCGCGGGAGATGAGCAGTTCTTC. Its protein product is CADLAGDEQFF.

The rearrangement joins TRBV6-5 to TRBJ2-1, with unresolved D. The germline CDR1 and CDR2 sequences are MNHEY and SVGAGI. The V end lost 0 bases, the J end lost 0 bases, and 9 bases lay between the germline ends. The CDR3 length is 16 residues. The CDR3 is CASSYSGPGSYNEQFF. The CDR3 coding sequence is TGTGCCAGCAGTTACTCGGGTCCGGGCTCCTACAATGAGCAGTTCTTC.

This clonotype was counted at least ten times. This sequence joins TRBV5-1 and TRBJ2-2, with D possibly matching TRBD1 (6 bases). This CDR3 contains 16 residues. CDR1 SGHRS and CDR2 YFSETQ come from the germline V gene. V dropped 5 bases and J dropped 1 base, with 15 bases sitting between them. The DNA for the CDR3 is TGCGCCAGCAGTGAACAGGGTCAGATGAACACCGGGGAGCTGTTTTTT. This gives the protein CASSEQGQMNTGELFF. The entire variable domain, with the rest obtained from reference TRBV5-1 and TRBJ2-2, is as follows: KAGVTQTPRYLIKTRGQQVTLSCSPISGHRSVSWYQQTPGQGLQFLFEYFSETQRNKGNFPGRFSGRQFSNSRSEMNVSTLELGDSALYLCASSEQGQMNTGELFFGEGSRLTVL.